The 9 T cell receptor beta chains below were found in one sample sequenced in a study of regulatory T cells in long-lasting Graves disease. Construction of TCR beta libraries relied on iRepertoire HTBI primers and on Arm-PCR targeting CDR3 regions. In TCRdb, the multiplex PCR reads were re-called with MiXCR into one record per CDR3 protein. The sample carries more than 450,000 distinct CDR3 sequences, under 20% recorded once. Time point: newly diagnosed GD, antithyroid drugs for less than 3 months. From RNA extracted from PBMCs, the TCR library was made. The same data also contributed to another study, on T cells in Graves' hyperthyroidism and ophthalmopathy.

Source: peripheral blood mononuclear cells (PBMCs), taken at new diagnosis, from a patient treated with antithyroid drugs. These receptors all stem from a man aged 35 to 55 with Graves disease.

In this sample, this clonotype turned up many times. This chain links TRBV27 with TRBJ2-7; 7 bases agree with TRBD1. CDR1 and CDR2 (germline): MNHEY, SMNVEV (reference sequence). The V gene end was trimmed by 6 bases and the J gene end by 1 base; junction bases not matched to a gene: 3. This CDR3 has 13 residues. The CDR3 DNA follows: TGTGCCAGCAGGACAGGGACGTCCTACGAGCAGTACTTC. This codes for CASRTGTSYEQYF.

This clonotype occurred a few times. This sequence joins TRBV28 and TRBJ2-7; TRBD2 matches 9 bases. Germline V gene sequence: CDR1 MDHEN, CDR2 SYDVKM. This CDR3 has 16 amino acids. The V segment lost 3 bases and the J segment 7 bases; nucleotides outside the gene matches: 13. The CDR3 nucleotides read TGTGCCAGCAGTTTTGTGGCTAGCGGGGATCTACTGGAGCAGTACTTC. Translation gives CASSFVASGDLLEQYF.

This clonotype was picked up many times. The chain is built from TRBV5-1 and TRBJ1-5; D is uncertain. Per the germline V gene, CDR1 is SGHRS and CDR2 is YFSETQ. The V end lost 3 bases, the J end lost 4 bases, and 8 bases lay between the germline ends. The CDR3 has 13 amino acids. CDR3 protein: CASSYGPNQPQHF. Here the CDR3 DNA reads TGCGCCAGCAGCTACGGGCCGAATCAGCCCCAGCATTTT.

J is TRBJ2-7 and V is TRBV4-2; 7 bases match TRBD2. This CDR3 region has 16 residues. CDR1 is LGHNA, CDR2 YNFKEQ, per germline. With V trimmed by 0 bases and J by 1 base, 6 bases remained unmatched. The CDR3 DNA is TGTGCCAGCAGCCAAGATCAGGCTAGCGGTTCCTACGAGCAGTACTTC. This sequence encodes CASSQDQASGSYEQYF.

The V gene is TRBV27, the J gene TRBJ2-5, with 11 nucleotides matching TRBD2. CDR1 and CDR2 (germline): MNHEY, SMNVEV (reference sequence). This CDR3 has 16 residues. After removal of 4 bases from V and 1 base from J, the junction contained 5 bases not matched to a gene. As DNA, the CDR3 is TGTGCCAGCAGTTCACGACTAGCGGGAATCCAAGAGACCCAGTACTTC. Its translation is CASSSRLAGIQETQYF.

This chain uses TRBV10-3 with TRBJ1-2; 7 nucleotides agree with TRBD1. After removal of 6 bases from V and 3 bases from J, the junction contained 13 bases not matched to a gene. The germline gives CDR1 ENHRY, CDR2 SYGVKD. The CDR3 runs to 16 residues. The chain's CDR3 is CAISNLRGSRHYGYTF. CDR3 nucleotides: TGTGCCATCAGCAATCTCAGGGGGTCGCGTCACTATGGCTACACCTTC.

This clonotype has only a few counts. The V and J genes are TRBV27 and TRBJ2-7; D is perhaps TRBD1 or TRBD2 (7 bases each). This CDR3 is 14 amino acids long. V was trimmed by 6 bases and J by 3 bases, leaving 15 bases between them. CDR1 and CDR2 from the germline V gene are MNHEY and SMNVEV (reference sequence). The CDR3 is CASSSAGQFYEQYF. CDR3 in DNA: TGTGCCAGCAGCTCAGCGGGACAGTTCTACGAGCAGTACTTC.

This clonotype was detected many times. This chain joins TRBV28 and TRBJ2-1, with D perhaps TRBD2 (6 bases). V lost 7 bases and J lost 1, with 11 bases in between. Germline CDR1 is MDHEN and CDR2 is SYDVKM. The CDR3 covers 14 residues. CDR3 in amino acids: CASTGGGSYNEQFF. CDR3 DNA: TGTGCCAGCACCGGGGGAGGTTCCTACAATGAGCAGTTCTTC.

This clonotype was seen more than once but under ten times. V gene TRBV2 combines with J gene TRBJ2-2; 9 bases are a match to TRBD2. Germline loops: CDR1 SNHLY, CDR2 FYNNEI. The CDR3 consists of 17 residues. The J segment lost 2 bases and the V segment lost 5 bases, leaving 9 bases of the junction unmatched. The CDR3 DNA follows: TGTGCCAGCAGTTATGGGAGGCTAGCGGGAAACACCGGGGAGCTGTTTTTT. Protein product: CASSYGRLAGNTGELFF.